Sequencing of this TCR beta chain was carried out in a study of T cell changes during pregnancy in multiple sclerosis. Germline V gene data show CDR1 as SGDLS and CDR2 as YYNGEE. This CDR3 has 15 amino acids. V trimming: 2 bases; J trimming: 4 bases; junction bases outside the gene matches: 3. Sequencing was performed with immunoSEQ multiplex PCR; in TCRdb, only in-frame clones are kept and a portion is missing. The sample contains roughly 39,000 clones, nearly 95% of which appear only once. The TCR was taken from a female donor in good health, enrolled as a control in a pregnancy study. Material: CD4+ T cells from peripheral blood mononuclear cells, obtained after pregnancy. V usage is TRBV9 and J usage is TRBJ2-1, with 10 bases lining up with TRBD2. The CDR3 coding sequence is TGTGCCAGCAGCGTTAGCGGGGGGACTTACAATGAGCAGTTCTTC. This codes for CASSVSGGTYNEQFF.